These 16 T cell receptor beta chains came from one sample sequenced in a study of blood T cell repertoires in COVID-19 (dated by TCRdb to between 2020 and 2021). The library relied on the immunoSEQ multiplex PCR assay. As stored in TCRdb, this immuneACCESS dataset retains in-frame rearrangements with V and J assigned. A fraction of the clones does not appear; measured against another copy, unresolved V genes explain less than half of the discrepancy, and the remainder lacks a known reason. This sample has about 36,000 clones in its table, and roughly 78% of those were observed once. Approximately 30% of the sample is taken by the ten largest. The specimen was peripheral blood. These receptors were collected from a man in his 60s with acute or convalescent COVID-19.

The rearrangement joins TRBV11-2 to TRBJ2-5; 11 bases map to TRBD2. The CDR3 covers 15 residues. Looked up from germline, CDR1 is SGHAT and CDR2 is FQNNGV. V trimming: 6 bases; J trimming: 5 bases; junction bases outside the gene matches: 8. This chain's CDR3 is CASRFATSGTETQYF. CDR3 sequence (DNA): TGTGCCAGCAGGTTCGCGACTAGCGGGACGGAGACCCAGTACTTC.

CDR3 DNA: TGTGCCAGCAGCCCACGGGGAGCCTTTGGGGCCAACGTCCTGACTTTC. Residues: CASSPRGAFGANVLTF. The rearrangement uses TRBV7-6 and TRBJ2-6; a possible D gene is TRBD2 (5 bases). Trimming cost V 5 bases and J 3 bases, with 14 bases left between them. The length of the CDR3 is 16 residues. Germline CDR1 and CDR2: SGHVS and FNYEAQ.

V gene TRBV4-3 combines with J gene TRBJ1-4; possibly TRBD1 for D (6 bases). Germline loops: CDR1 LGHNA, CDR2 YSLEER. V lost 2 bases and J lost 9, with 13 bases in between. This CDR3 region has 14 residues. In DNA form, the CDR3 reads TGCGCCAGCAGCCAAACCCGGGACACTCAAAAACTGTTTTTT. This translates into CASSQTRDTQKLFF.

This clone was detected only a few times. CDR3 DNA sequence: TGTGCCAGCAGCCAAGATCGGCGAGCGGAGGGGACCTACGAGCAGTACTTC. This translates into CASSQDRRAEGTYEQYF. This chain links TRBV4-2 with TRBJ2-7; TRBD2 is a possible D gene (6 bases). V lost 0 bases and J 2 bases, leaving 17 bases between the germline ends. The CDR3 runs to 17 residues. The germline CDR1 and CDR2 sequences are LGHNA and YNFKEQ.

V usage is TRBV2 and J usage is TRBJ2-5; TRBD1 is a possible D gene (5 bases). This CDR3 contains 13 residues. Germline V gives CDR1 SNHLY, CDR2 FYNNEI. V lost 6 bases to trimming and J lost 5 bases, with 13 bases between them. CDR3 loop: CASRTTVSETQYF. CDR3 DNA: TGTGCCAGCAGGACGACAGTATCCGAGACCCAGTACTTC.

The chain employs TRBV4-1 and TRBJ1-2; 8 bases map to TRBD1. CDR1 and CDR2 (germline): MGHRA, YSYEKL. V was clipped by 4 bases and J by 1 base; unmatched bases: 8. There are 16 residues in the CDR3. CDR3 bases: TGCGCCAGCAGCCCAACCCAGGGGGCAGGTAACTATGGCTACACCTTC. Protein product: CASSPTQGAGNYGYTF.

The chain has TRBV6-6 and TRBJ2-7, with D possibly TRBD2 on 6 matching bases. Trimming left V 6 bases short and J 4 bases short, with 13 bases between. The CDR3 runs 13 residues. Germline V gene data show CDR1 as MNHNY and CDR2 as SVGAGI (reference sequence). The CDR3 sequence is CASRSGLVYEQYF. Here the CDR3 DNA reads TGTGCCAGCAGAAGCGGGTTGGTTTACGAGCAGTACTTC.

This clone has a handful of counts. The chain has TRBV30 and TRBJ2-1; D is possibly TRBD1 (6 bases). Germline CDR1 reads GTSNPN; CDR2 reads SVGIG (reference sequence). V gave up 0 bases and J gave up 8 bases, with 11 bases separating them. The CDR3 sequence is 13 residues long. The CDR3 reads CAWSVLRGYEQFF. Here the CDR3 DNA reads TGTGCCTGGAGTGTCCTAAGGGGGTATGAGCAGTTCTTC.

The V gene is TRBV21-1, the J gene TRBJ2-7; no DNA check was done on the table's D call, TRBD2. TRBV21-1 corresponds to a pseudogene. The CDR3 spans 16 residues. The CDR3: CASSKARRRKYYEQYF. CDR3 in DNA: TGTGCCAGCAGCAAAGCTCGGCGGCGGAAGTACTACGAGCAGTACTTC.

V gene TRBV7-9 combines with J gene TRBJ2-2; 8 bases are shared with TRBD2. CDR1 is SEHNR, CDR2 FQNEAQ, per germline (reference sequence). V was clipped by 4 bases and J by 0 bases; unmatched bases: 7. CDR3 size: 17 residues. The CDR3 DNA follows: TGTGCCAGCAGCTCGTCCATAGCGGGGTCGAACACCGGGGAGCTGTTTTTT. Translation gives CASSSSIAGSNTGELFF.

The chain carries TRBV11-2 and TRBJ1-2, with a tentative D call TRBD1 (5 bases). The germline CDR1 and CDR2 sequences are SGHAT and FQNNGV. Trimming removed 4 bases from V and 2 bases from J, with 11 bases in between. The CDR3 runs to 14 residues. CDR3 coding DNA: TGTGCCAGCAGCTCTAACAGGAAAAACTATGGCTACACCTTC. It translates to CASSSNRKNYGYTF.

This chain connects TRBV5-8 to TRBJ2-5, with 7 nucleotides matching TRBD1. Per germline, CDR1 SGHTS and CDR2 YDEGEE. With 1 base clipped from V and 4 bases from J, the junction kept 4 bases outside the gene matches. The CDR3 totals 14 residues. The CDR3 bases are TGTGCCAGCAGCTTGCGACAGGGATCAGAGACCCAGTACTTC. This gives the protein CASSLRQGSETQYF.

The V and J genes are TRBV4-1 and TRBJ1-5; 11 positions match TRBD1. The CDR3 loop spans 19 amino acids. Losses at the gene ends were 2 bases for V and 1 base for J; bases not matched to a gene: 10. From germline, CDR1 is MGHRA and CDR2 YSYEKL. The DNA of the CDR3 is TGCGCCAGCAGCCAAATTCAGCGGACAGGGGGCCGGAGCAATCAGCCCCAGCATTTT. Protein: CASSQIQRTGGRSNQPQHF.

In its sample, this clone was seen once. The chain's CDR3 is CASSESRGNTDTQYF. In DNA form, the CDR3 reads TGTGCCAGCAGTGAATCGCGCGGAAACACAGATACGCAGTATTTT. The chain joins TRBV2 to TRBJ2-3; D ambiguous. Trimming shortened V by 2 bases and J by 2 bases, and 11 bases separated the two germline ends. Looked up from germline, CDR1 is SNHLY and CDR2 is FYNNEI. The CDR3 is 15 residues long.

This chain joins TRBV5-6 and TRBJ2-7; D ambiguous. V was trimmed by 0 bases and J by 5 bases, leaving 9 bases between them. The CDR3 has 13 amino acids. Germline lookup yields CDR1 SGHDT and CDR2 YYEEEE. The CDR3 bases are TGTGCCAGCAGCTTGGCAGGCCCCCACGAGCAGTACTTC. This codes for CASSLAGPHEQYF.

This clone was seen a single time. The CDR3 protein is CASSIPSGNYEQYF. CDR3 DNA sequence: TGTGCCAGTAGTATACCCAGCGGGAACTACGAGCAGTACTTC. V is TRBV19 and J is TRBJ2-7; TRBD2 aligns across 7 bases. The CDR3 runs 14 residues. Trimming at V came to 2 bases and at J to 3 bases, leaving 4 bases not matched to a gene. Germline V gene lookup returns CDR1 LNHDA and CDR2 SQIVND (reference sequence). The complete variable domain, with remaining parts taken from reference TRBV19 and TRBJ2-7, reads DGGITQSPKYLFRKEGQNVTLSCEQNLNHDAMYWYRQDPGQGLRLIYYSQIVNDFQKGDIAEGYSVSREKKESFPLTVTSAQKNPTAFYLCASSIPSGNYEQYFGPGTRLTVT.